This section outlines one TCR beta chain sequence together with its context. At one end the junction does not follow the germline gene, possibly because of a read error. This sample is drawn from a study of T cells in Graves' hyperthyroidism and ophthalmopathy. RNA transcripts were the template for amplifying TCR beta CDR3 regions. With the HTBI primer set, the TCR CDR3 went through a first round of RT-PCR. TCRdb called the multiplex PCR reads again in MiXCR, with one record for every CDR3 protein. This table has 250,000 to 300,000 distinct CDR3 sequences, 10% to 15% appearing once. Patients with uncontrolled infections, other autoimmune diseases, pregnancy or lactation were excluded. First hyperthyroidism diagnosis is when the blood sample was obtained, before any ophthalmopathy symptoms. Fresh peripheral blood, around 11 ml of it, supplied the PBMCs. Looked up from germline, CDR1 is KGHDR and CDR2 is SFDVKD. This CDR3 contains 17 residues.

Input material: blood. V and J are TRBV24-1 and TRBJ1-2; 8 nucleotides align to TRBD1. The TCR originated in a young woman with Graves' hyperthyroidism that later progressed to Graves' ophthalmopathy. The CDR3 DNA reads as TGTGACACCAGTGATCCTAATGGACAGGGAGAAGACAGTGGCTACACCTTC. Residues: CDTSDPNGQGEDSGYTF.